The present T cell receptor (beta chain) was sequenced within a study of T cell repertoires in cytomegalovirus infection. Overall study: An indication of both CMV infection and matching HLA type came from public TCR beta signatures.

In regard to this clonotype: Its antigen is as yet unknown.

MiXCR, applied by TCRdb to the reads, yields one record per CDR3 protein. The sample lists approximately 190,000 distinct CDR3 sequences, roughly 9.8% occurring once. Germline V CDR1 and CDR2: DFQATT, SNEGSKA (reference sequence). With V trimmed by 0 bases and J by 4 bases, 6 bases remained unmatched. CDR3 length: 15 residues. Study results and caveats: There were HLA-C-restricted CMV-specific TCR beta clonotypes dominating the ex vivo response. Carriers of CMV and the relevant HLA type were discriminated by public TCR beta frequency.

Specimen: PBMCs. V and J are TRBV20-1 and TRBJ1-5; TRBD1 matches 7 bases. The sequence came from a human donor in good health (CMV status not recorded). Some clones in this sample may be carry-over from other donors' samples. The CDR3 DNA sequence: TGCAGTGCTAGAGATGGGTCAGGGGGGAATCAGCCCCAGCATTTT. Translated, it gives CSARDGSGGNQPQHF.